These 20 T cell receptor beta chains originate from one sample sequenced in a study of identical twins. Each CDR3 protein gets one entry after TCRdb re-called the 5' RACE reads with MiXCR. Among 1,800,000 or so distinct CDR3 sequences listed, about 32% were seen once. Sequencing was carried out using cord blood. These receptors all come from a newborn girl in good health.

This clonotype was seen a handful of times. The chain has TRBV12-3 or TRBV12-4 and TRBJ2-3; TRBD2 might be the D (6 bases). The CDR3 is 15 amino acids. Trimming cost V 6 bases and J 2 bases, with 15 bases left between them. This chain's CDR3 is CASRAGRDSTDTQYF. DNA for the CDR3: TGTGCCAGCAGAGCCGGTCGGGACTCCACAGATACGCAGTATTTT.

The chain carries TRBV20-1 and TRBJ2-4; 11 bases align to TRBD2. Germline trimming cut 6 bases from V and 0 bases from J; bases unmatched to any gene: 4. This CDR3 is 15 amino acids long. Germline-derived CDR1 and CDR2 are DFQATT and SNEGSKA (reference sequence). The CDR3 DNA reads TGCAGTGCGTCTAGCGGGGGGTTAGCCAAAAACATTCAGTACTTC. Translation: CSASSGGLAKNIQYF.

The CDR3: CAIWGEDYGYTF. For the CDR3, the DNA is TGTGCCATCTGGGGGGAAGACTATGGCTACACCTTC. J is TRBJ1-2 and V is TRBV10-3, with TRBD1 as a possible D gene (5 bases). The CDR3 consists of 12 residues. V lost 8 bases to trimming and J lost 3 bases, with 10 bases between them. The germline CDR1 and CDR2 sequences are ENHRY and SYGVKD.

As concerns this clonotype: This could be a read error, since a much larger clone is one nucleotide away. The chain combines TRBV5-1 with TRBJ2-1; 10 nucleotides line up with TRBD2. The end of the DNA is better explained by TRBJ2-7, so the J call may be wrong. Per the germline V gene, CDR1 is SGHRS and CDR2 is YFSETQ. The CDR3 runs 17 residues. CDR3 sequence (DNA): TGCGCCAGCAGCGCCAAATTTACTAGCGGGATCTACAATGAGCAGTACTTC. This translates into CASSAKFTSGIYNEQYF.

The chain couples TRBV4-2 to TRBJ2-3, with D possibly matching TRBD2 (5 bases). The CDR3 sequence is 16 residues long. CDR1 is LGHNA and CDR2 is YNFKEQ in the germline V gene. V was clipped by 4 bases and J by 3 bases, with 17 bases between them. As DNA, the CDR3 is TGTGCCAGCAGCCTGAATCGGGGTCCTAAAACAGATACGCAGTATTTT. Translated: CASSLNRGPKTDTQYF.

V usage is TRBV6-6 and J usage is TRBJ1-5; 7 nucleotides match TRBD1. Germline values: CDR1 MNHNY, CDR2 SVGAGI (reference sequence). The V gene end was trimmed by 5 bases and the J gene end by 10 bases; junction bases not matched to a gene: 14. This CDR3 is built from 15 residues. In DNA form, the CDR3 reads TGTGCCAGCAGTCCACCAACCGGGACAGTAAATCCCCAGCATTTT. It specifies CASSPPTGTVNPQHF.

Only a few counts were recorded for this clonotype. The V gene is TRBV20-1, the J gene TRBJ1-1, with D maybe TRBD1 (5 bases). V shed 3 bases and J shed 10 bases, with 15 bases lying between them. CDR3 length: 12 residues. Germline V CDR1 and CDR2: DFQATT, SNEGSKA (reference sequence). CDR3 protein: CSASGTSRGAFF. The CDR3, as DNA: TGCAGTGCTAGCGGGACCTCTCGGGGAGCTTTCTTT.

V is TRBV12-3 or TRBV12-4 and J is TRBJ2-3; 7 bases are shared with TRBD2. The CDR3 spans 15 residues. J was trimmed by 4 bases and V by 2 bases; bases with no gene match: 6. CDR3 nucleotide sequence: TGTGCCAGCAGTTTACGAGCGGGAAGCCCAGATACGCAGTATTTT. This translates into CASSLRAGSPDTQYF.

The count of this clonotype is one. The V gene is TRBV15, the J gene TRBJ2-5, with D possibly TRBD2 on 5 matching bases. The DNA matches TRBJ2-7 better at its end, which makes the J call doubtful. The CDR3 length is 15 residues. Germline V gene sequence: CDR1 LNHNV, CDR2 YYDKDF (reference sequence). CDR3 protein: CATSRAPPQRYEQYF. The CDR3 DNA reads TGTGCCACCAGCAGAGCCCCACCCCAGCGGTACGAGCAGTACTTC.

J is TRBJ2-1 and V is TRBV27; D is ambiguous. CDR1 and CDR2 (germline): MNHEY, SMNVEV (reference sequence). This CDR3 spans 15 amino acids. Deletions cut 0 bases from V and 7 bases from J, with 13 bases between. The CDR3 sequence: CASSLSPRHTNEQFF. The CDR3 nucleotides are TGTGCCAGCAGTTTATCCCCAAGACACACGAATGAGCAGTTCTTC.

J is TRBJ1-2 and V is TRBV7-9; unclear D gene. Trimming stripped 1 base from V and 4 bases from J, with 13 bases between. The germline gives CDR1 SEHNR, CDR2 FQNEAQ (reference sequence). The CDR3 covers 15 residues. CDR3 in DNA: TGTGCCAGCAGCTTAGAAGCGGTCACCCTCTATGGCTACACCTTC. Encoded protein: CASSLEAVTLYGYTF.

The chain is built from TRBV5-1 and TRBJ2-1, with 14 positions matching TRBD2. In germline, CDR1 is SGHRS, CDR2 YFSETQ. V shed 2 bases, J shed 13 bases, and the junction held 14 bases outside the gene matches. The CDR3 is 17 residues long. CDR3 loop: CASSFRLAGGNQETQFF. The CDR3 coding sequence is TGCGCCAGCAGCTTCCGACTAGCGGGGGGGAACCAAGAGACCCAGTTCTTC.

The rearrangement uses TRBV2 and TRBJ2-7; 8 nucleotides agree with TRBD2. The J call is in doubt because the DNA end fits TRBJ2-4 better. Germline values: CDR1 SNHLY, CDR2 FYNNEI. CDR3 length: 16 residues. The CDR3 sequence: CASSDEAGGRGNIQYF. CDR3 DNA sequence: TGTGCCAGCAGTGATGAGGCGGGGGGTCGTGGAAACATTCAGTACTTC.

This clonotype was observed a handful of times. The CDR3 nucleotides are TGCAGTCCCGACAGGGTCGGCTCACCCCTCCACTTT. Amino acids: CSPDRVGSPLHF. The chain couples TRBV20-1 to TRBJ1-6, with 7 bases that match TRBD1. CDR3 length: 12 residues. Per germline, CDR1 DFQATT and CDR2 SNEGSKA (reference sequence). The ends lost 8 bases at V and 10 bases at J; junction bases unmatched: 8.

This clonotype was counted at least ten times. The V call is TRBV5-5, the J call TRBJ1-2; D gene uncertain. CDR1 is SGHKS and CDR2 is YYEKEE in the germline V gene (reference sequence). Deletions cut 1 base from V and 6 bases from J, with 7 bases between. The CDR3 loop spans 12 amino acids. CDR3 sequence (DNA): TGTGCCAGCAGCTTGAACGGGGATGGCTACACCTTC. Amino acids: CASSLNGDGYTF. The variable domain in full, with the rest retrieved from reference TRBV5-5 and TRBJ1-2, is DAGVTQSPTHLIKTRGQQVTLRCSPISGHKSVSWYQQVLGQGPQFIFQYYEKEERGRGNFPDRFSARQFPNYSSELNVNALLLGDSALYLCASSLNGDGYTFGSGTRLTVV.

The table lists this clonotype with a few counts. The chain couples TRBV4-1 to TRBJ2-1; possibly TRBD2 for D (5 bases). V shed 2 bases and J shed 3 bases, with 14 bases lying between them. In germline, CDR1 is MGHRA, CDR2 YSYEKL. This CDR3 has 16 residues. The CDR3 DNA is TGCGCCAGCAGCCAAATCGGCGGGTTCTTCTACAATGAGCAGTTCTTC. Amino acids: CASSQIGGFFYNEQFF.

The rearrangement joins TRBV20-1 to TRBJ1-5; 10 bases match TRBD1. The CDR3 is 15 amino acids. The ends lost 6 bases at V and 2 bases at J; junction bases unmatched: 7. Germline CDR1 DFQATT, CDR2 SNEGSKA (reference sequence). Written as DNA, the CDR3 is TGCAGTGCCGGGACAGGGGCCCTGGGCAATCAGCCCCAGCATTTT. It translates to CSAGTGALGNQPQHF.

The V gene is TRBV29-1, the J gene TRBJ2-5; 8 bases are a match to TRBD1. The CDR3 covers 14 residues. CDR1 is SQVTM, CDR2 ANQGSEA, per germline. Trimming at V came to 6 bases and at J to 5 bases, leaving 11 bases not matched to a gene. The DNA for the CDR3 is TGCAGCGTCAGAACAGGGGGACGTTGGGAGACCCAGTACTTC. Its translation: CSVRTGGRWETQYF.

The genes are TRBV4-1 and TRBJ2-1, with 9 positions matching TRBD2. J lost 1 base, V lost 0 bases, and 7 bases had no gene match. CDR3 length: 18 residues. Germline V gene sequence: CDR1 MGHRA, CDR2 YSYEKL. This chain's CDR3 is CASSQDMVTSGSYNEQFF. CDR3 DNA: TGCGCCAGCAGCCAAGATATGGTCACTAGCGGGTCCTACAATGAGCAGTTCTTC.

V is TRBV2 and J is TRBJ1-5; 8 bases line up with TRBD1. Trimming cost V 2 bases and J 6 bases; bases outside gene matches: 3. This CDR3 region has 14 residues. The germline CDR1 and CDR2 sequences are SNHLY and FYNNEI. CDR3 DNA sequence: TGTGCCAGCAGTGAATCGGACAGGGTTCAGCCCCAGCATTTT. Residues: CASSESDRVQPQHF.